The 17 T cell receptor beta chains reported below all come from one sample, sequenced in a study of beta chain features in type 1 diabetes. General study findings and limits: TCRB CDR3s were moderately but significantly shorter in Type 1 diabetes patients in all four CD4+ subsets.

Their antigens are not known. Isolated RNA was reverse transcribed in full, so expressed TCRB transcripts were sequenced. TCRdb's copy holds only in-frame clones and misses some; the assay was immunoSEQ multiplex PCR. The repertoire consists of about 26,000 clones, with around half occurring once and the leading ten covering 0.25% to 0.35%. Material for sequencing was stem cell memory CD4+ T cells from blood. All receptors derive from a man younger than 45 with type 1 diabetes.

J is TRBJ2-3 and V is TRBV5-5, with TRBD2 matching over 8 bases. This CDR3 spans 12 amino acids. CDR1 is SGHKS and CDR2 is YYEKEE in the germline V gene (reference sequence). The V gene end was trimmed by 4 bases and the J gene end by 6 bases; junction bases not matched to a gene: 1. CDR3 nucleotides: TGTGCCAGCAGCCCGGGGGGGGATACGCAGTATTTT. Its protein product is CASSPGGDTQYF. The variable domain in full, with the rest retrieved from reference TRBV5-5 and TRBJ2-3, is DAGVTQSPTHLIKTRGQQVTLRCSPISGHKSVSWYQQVLGQGPQFIFQYYEKEERGRGNFPDRFSARQFPNYSSELNVNALLLGDSALYLCASSPGGDTQYFGPGTRLTVL.

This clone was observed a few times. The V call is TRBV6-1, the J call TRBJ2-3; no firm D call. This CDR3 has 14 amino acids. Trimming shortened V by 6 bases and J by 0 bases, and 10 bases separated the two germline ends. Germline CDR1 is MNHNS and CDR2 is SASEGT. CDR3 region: CASSMTPSTDTQYF. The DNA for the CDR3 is TGTGCCAGCAGCATGACACCTAGCACAGATACGCAGTATTTT.

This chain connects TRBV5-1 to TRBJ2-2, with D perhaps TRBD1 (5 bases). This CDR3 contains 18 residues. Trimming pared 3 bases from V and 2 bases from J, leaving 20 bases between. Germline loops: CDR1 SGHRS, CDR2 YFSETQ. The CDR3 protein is CASSWGTSRGRNTGELFF. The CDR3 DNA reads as TGCGCCAGCAGCTGGGGCACAAGTAGGGGTCGAAACACCGGGGAGCTGTTTTTT. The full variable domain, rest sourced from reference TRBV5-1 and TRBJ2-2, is KAGVTQTPRYLIKTRGQQVTLSCSPISGHRSVSWYQQTPGQGLQFLFEYFSETQRNKGNFPGRFSGRQFSNSRSEMNVSTLELGDSALYLCASSWGTSRGRNTGELFFGEGSRLTVL.

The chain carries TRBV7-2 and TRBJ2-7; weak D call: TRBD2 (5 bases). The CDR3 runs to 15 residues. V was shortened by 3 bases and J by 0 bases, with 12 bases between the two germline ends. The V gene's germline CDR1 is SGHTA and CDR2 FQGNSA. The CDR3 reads CASSLVGEASYEQYF. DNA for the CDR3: TGTGCCAGCAGCTTGGTGGGAGAGGCCTCCTACGAGCAGTACTTC.

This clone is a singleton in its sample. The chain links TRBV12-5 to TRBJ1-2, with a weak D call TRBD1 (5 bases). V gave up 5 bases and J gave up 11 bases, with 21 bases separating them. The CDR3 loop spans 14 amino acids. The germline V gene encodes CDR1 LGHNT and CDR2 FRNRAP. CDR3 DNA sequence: TGTGCTAGTGGTGCCCCTTGGGGCGCCTCCTGGTACACCTTC. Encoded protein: CASGAPWGASWYTF.

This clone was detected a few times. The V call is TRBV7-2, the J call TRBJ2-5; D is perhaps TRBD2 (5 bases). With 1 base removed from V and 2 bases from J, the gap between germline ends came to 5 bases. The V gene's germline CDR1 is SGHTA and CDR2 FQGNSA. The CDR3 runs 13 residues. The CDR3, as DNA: TGTGCCAGCAGCTTAGAGCGGCAAGAGACCCAGTACTTC. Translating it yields CASSLERQETQYF.

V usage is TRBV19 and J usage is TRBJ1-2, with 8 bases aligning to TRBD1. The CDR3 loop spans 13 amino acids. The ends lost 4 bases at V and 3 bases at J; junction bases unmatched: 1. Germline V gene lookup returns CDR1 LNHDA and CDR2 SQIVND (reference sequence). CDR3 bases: TGTGCCAGTAGTACGGGACAGGACTATGGCTACACCTTC. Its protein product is CASSTGQDYGYTF. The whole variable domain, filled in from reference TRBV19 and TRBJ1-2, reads DGGITQSPKYLFRKEGQNVTLSCEQNLNHDAMYWYRQDPGQGLRLIYYSQIVNDFQKGDIAEGYSVSREKKESFPLTVTSAQKNPTAFYLCASSTGQDYGYTFGSGTRLTVV.

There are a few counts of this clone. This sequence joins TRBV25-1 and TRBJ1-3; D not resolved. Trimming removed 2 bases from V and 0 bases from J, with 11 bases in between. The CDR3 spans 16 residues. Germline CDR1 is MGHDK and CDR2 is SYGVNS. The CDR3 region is CASSEDAADSGNTIYF. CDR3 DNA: TGTGCCAGCAGTGAAGACGCGGCGGACTCTGGAAACACCATATATTTT.

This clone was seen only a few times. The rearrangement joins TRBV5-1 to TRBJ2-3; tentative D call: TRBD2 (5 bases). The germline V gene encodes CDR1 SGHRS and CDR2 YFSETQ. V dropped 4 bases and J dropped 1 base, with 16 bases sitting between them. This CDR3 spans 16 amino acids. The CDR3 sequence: CASSPPRSGGTDTQYF. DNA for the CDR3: TGCGCCAGCAGCCCACCTCGGAGCGGCGGCACAGATACGCAGTATTTT. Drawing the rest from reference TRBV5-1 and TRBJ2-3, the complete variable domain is KAGVTQTPRYLIKTRGQQVTLSCSPISGHRSVSWYQQTPGQGLQFLFEYFSETQRNKGNFPGRFSGRQFSNSRSEMNVSTLELGDSALYLCASSPPRSGGTDTQYFGPGTRLTVL.

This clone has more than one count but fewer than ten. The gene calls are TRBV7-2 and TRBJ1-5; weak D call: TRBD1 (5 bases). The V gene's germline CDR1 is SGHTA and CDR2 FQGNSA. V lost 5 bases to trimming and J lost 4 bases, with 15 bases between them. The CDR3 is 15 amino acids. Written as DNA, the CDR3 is TGTGCCAGCAGCGCCGGGGGTTTAAGAAATCAGCCCCAGCATTTT. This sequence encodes CASSAGGLRNQPQHF.

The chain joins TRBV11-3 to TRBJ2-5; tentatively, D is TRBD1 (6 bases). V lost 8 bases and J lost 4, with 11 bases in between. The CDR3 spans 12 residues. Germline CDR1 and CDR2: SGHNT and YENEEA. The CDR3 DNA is TGTGCCAGCGGCAGGGGTGGAGAGACCCAGTACTTC. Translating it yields CASGRGGETQYF.

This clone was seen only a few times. The CDR3 bases are TGTGCCAGCAGCGATGGACTAGCGGCGATCAATGAGCAGTTCTTC. Translation: CASSDGLAAINEQFF. This chain uses TRBV7-9 with TRBJ2-1; 10 nucleotides agree with TRBD2. The CDR3 sequence is 15 residues long. CDR1 SEHNR and CDR2 FQNEAQ come from the germline V gene (reference sequence). Trimming cost V 5 bases and J 6 bases; bases outside gene matches: 7.

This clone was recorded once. CDR3 sequence (DNA): TGTGCCAGCAGCCCCTACGGACAGGGAGAGGGCTACACCTTC. Translation gives CASSPYGQGEGYTF. The chain is built from TRBV14 and TRBJ1-2; 8 nucleotides line up with TRBD1. The CDR3 is 14 amino acids. CDR1 SGHDN and CDR2 FVKESK come from the germline V gene. Trimming took 4 bases from V and 8 from J; bases not matched to a gene: 9.

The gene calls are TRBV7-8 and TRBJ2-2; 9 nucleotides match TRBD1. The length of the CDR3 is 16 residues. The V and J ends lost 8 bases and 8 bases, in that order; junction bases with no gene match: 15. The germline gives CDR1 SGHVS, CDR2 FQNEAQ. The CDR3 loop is CASAISQGANPGELFF. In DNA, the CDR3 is TGTGCCAGCGCCATCTCACAGGGGGCGAATCCGGGGGAGCTGTTTTTT.

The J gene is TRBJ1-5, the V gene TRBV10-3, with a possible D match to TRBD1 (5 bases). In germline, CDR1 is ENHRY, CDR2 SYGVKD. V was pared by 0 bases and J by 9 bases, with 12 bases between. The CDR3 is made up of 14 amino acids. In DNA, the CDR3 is TGTGCCATCAGTGAGTCCCCAGGGCAGGGGCCCCAGCATTTT. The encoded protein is CAISESPGQGPQHF.

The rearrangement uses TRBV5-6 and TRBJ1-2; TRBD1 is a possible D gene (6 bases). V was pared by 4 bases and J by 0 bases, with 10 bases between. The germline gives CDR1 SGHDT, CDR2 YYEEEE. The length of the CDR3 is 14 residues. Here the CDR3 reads CASSRTATNYGYTF. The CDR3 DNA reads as TGTGCCAGCAGCCGGACAGCGACTAACTATGGCTACACCTTC. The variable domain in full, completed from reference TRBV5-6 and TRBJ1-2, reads DAGVTQSPTHLIKTRGQQVTLRCSPKSGHDTVSWYQQALGQGPQFIFQYYEEEERQRGNFPDRFSGHQFPNYSSELNVNALLLGDSALYLCASSRTATNYGYTFGSGTRLTVV.

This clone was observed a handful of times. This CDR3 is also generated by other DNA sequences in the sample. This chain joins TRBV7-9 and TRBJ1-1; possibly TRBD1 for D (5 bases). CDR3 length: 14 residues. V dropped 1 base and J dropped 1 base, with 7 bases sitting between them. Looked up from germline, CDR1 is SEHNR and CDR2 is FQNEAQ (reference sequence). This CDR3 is CASSLGQGNTEAFF. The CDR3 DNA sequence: TGTGCCAGCAGCTTAGGTCAGGGGAACACTGAAGCTTTCTTT.